The 9 T cell receptor beta chains in this list originate from one sample, sequenced in a study of cytomegalovirus exposure and HLA in healthy donors. The PCR was carried out with 60 Vbeta primers and 13 Jbeta primers. Repertoires were generated with immunoSEQ multiplex PCR, while TCRdb's copy carries only in-frame clones and drops some. The data hold some 150,000 clones, with roughly 81% observed a single time. The specimen was PBMCs. The receptor set was obtained from a female donor in good health and CMV-seronegative.

This sequence joins TRBV28 and TRBJ2-7, with D tentatively TRBD1 (6 bases). The CDR3 is 13 amino acids. The germline CDR1 and CDR2 sequences are MDHEN and SYDVKM. V lost 3 bases to trimming and J lost 7 bases, with 13 bases between them. CDR3 in DNA: TGTGCCAGCAGTTTGTTGGGGGCCGGGGAGCAGTACTTC. Translation: CASSLLGAGEQYF.

The chain joins TRBV29-1 to TRBJ1-2; 7 nucleotides line up with TRBD1. V was clipped by 6 bases and J by 5 bases; unmatched bases: 9. Germline CDR1 is SQVTM and CDR2 is ANQGSEA. This CDR3 comprises 13 residues. CDR3 in amino acids: CSVGDRVEYGYTF. The CDR3 coding sequence is TGCAGCGTGGGAGACAGGGTGGAGTATGGCTACACCTTC. Filled out from reference TRBV29-1 and TRBJ1-2, the complete variable domain reads SAVISQKPSRDICQRGTSLTIQCQVDSQVTMMFWYRQQPGQSLTLIATANQGSEATYESGFVIDKFPISRPNLTFSTLTVSNMSPEDSSIYLCSVGDRVEYGYTFGSGTRLTVV.

In nucleotides, the CDR3 is TGTGCCAGCAGCCGGGACAGGGGTCCCGATTTTACCTATGGCTACACCTTC. This sequence encodes CASSRDRGPDFTYGYTF. The genes are TRBV9 and TRBJ1-2, with 10 positions matching TRBD1. CDR1 is SGDLS and CDR2 is YYNGEE in the germline V gene. This CDR3 comprises 17 residues. The J segment lost 4 bases and the V segment lost 4 bases, leaving 13 bases of the junction unmatched.

The genes are TRBV9 and TRBJ1-2; 7 bases match TRBD1. After removal of 4 bases from V and 12 bases from J, the junction contained 6 bases not matched to a gene. The CDR3 loop spans 11 amino acids. CDR1 is SGDLS and CDR2 is YYNGEE in the germline V gene. This chain's CDR3 is CASSHPGQHTF. Here the CDR3 DNA reads TGTGCCAGCAGCCATCCGGGACAGCACACCTTC.

V and J are TRBV7-2 and TRBJ2-5, with D perhaps TRBD2 (7 bases). Germline CDR1 and CDR2: SGHTA and FQGNSA. Trimming left V 10 bases short and J 3 bases short, with 15 bases between. The CDR3 is 13 residues long. Written as DNA, the CDR3 is TGTGCCACTTCAAGCGGGGACAAAGAGACCCAGTACTTC. It encodes CATSSGDKETQYF.

The V gene is TRBV7-9, the J gene TRBJ2-1; TRBD2 agrees at 10 bases. V was clipped by 4 bases and J by 4 bases; unmatched bases: 4. The CDR3 extends over 15 amino acids. The germline gives CDR1 SEHNR, CDR2 FQNEAQ (reference sequence). Here the CDR3 DNA reads TGTGCCAGCAGCTCACCGGGACTAGCGTACAATGAGCAGTTCTTC. It codes for CASSSPGLAYNEQFF.

About this clone: One end of the junction does not line up with germline, which may come from a read error. V usage is TRBV7-9 and J usage is TRBJ1-4; D perhaps matches TRBD1 (5 bases). The germline V gene has CDR1 SEHNR and CDR2 FQNEAQ (reference sequence). This CDR3 contains 12 residues. This chain's CDR3 is CSSSLEGPKLFF. CDR3 DNA sequence: TGTTCCAGCAGCTTAGAGGGGCCCAAACTGTTTTTT.

The chain uses TRBV6-5 and TRBJ1-1; 7 nucleotides align to TRBD1. V shed 7 bases, J shed 7 bases, and the junction held 9 bases outside the gene matches. The CDR3 consists of 13 residues. CDR1 and CDR2 (germline): MNHEY, SVGAGI. CDR3 sequence reads: CASTETGVIEAFF. CDR3 DNA: TGTGCCAGCACGGAAACAGGGGTGATTGAAGCTTTCTTT.

The V call is TRBV6-1, the J call TRBJ2-5, with 9 bases identical to TRBD1. The J call is doubtful: the DNA matches TRBJ2-7 better. Germline values: CDR1 MNHNS, CDR2 SASEGT. The CDR3 is 15 residues long. The CDR3 region is CASSEGIGQGYEQYF. The CDR3 DNA reads as TGTGCCAGCAGTGAAGGCATTGGACAGGGGTACGAGCAGTACTTC.